The present T cell receptor beta chain was sequenced within a study of response to subunit inactivated influenza vaccine. Study-wide results and caveats: Researchers suggested that each seasonal influenza vaccination recruits few new T cells.

The CDR3 is 14 residues long. The germline V and J ends were trimmed by 5 bases and 0 bases, with 12 bases remaining between them. Germline CDR1 and CDR2: DFQATT and SNEGSKA (reference sequence). In the case of this clonotype: Its cognate antigen is unknown.

Using its own MiXCR run on the RT-PCR reads, TCRdb lists one record per CDR3 protein. The data show 500,000 or so distinct CDR3 sequences, with 16% seen just once and around 3% held by the top ten. The genes are TRBV20-1 and TRBJ2-3; a possible D gene is TRBD1 (5 bases). Sequences were derived from CD4+ T cells sorted from PBMCs, sampled less than 25 months after vaccination. This TCR came from a man aged 45 to 70 who received an inactivated influenza vaccine. Here the CDR3 reads CSASRAGSTDTQYF. The CDR3 nucleotides read TGCAGTGCTTCAAGGGCAGGGAGCACAGATACGCAGTATTTT.